This T cell receptor (beta chain) was captured in a study of blood T cell repertoires in COVID-19. Study-wide background: Sites in the United States, Italy and Spain provided acute and convalescent COVID-19 samples. Sample material is recorded as cDNA or gDNA derived from T cells, B-cell-depleted T cells, or PBMCs.

Trimming left V 5 bases short and J 8 bases short, with 21 bases between. The length of the CDR3 is 16 residues. The germline V gene has CDR1 MNHEY and CDR2 SVGAGI. Study processing details: The authors estimated nucleated cell counts from reference gene primer amplification. The protocol was immunoSEQ multiplex PCR, while the TCRdb copy is restricted to in-frame clones and leaves out a portion. The DNA was the basis for D and trimming; V, J and clone size are from that table. The table has about 190,000 clones, roughly 85% seen once. Sequencing was done on a sample of peripheral blood. The receptor's source is a woman aged 70-85 years with acute or convalescent COVID-19. This rearrangement joins TRBV6-5 to TRBJ1-4, with D perhaps matching TRBD1 (6 bases). The CDR3 spells CASSNFGGRGREKLFF. DNA of the CDR3: TGTGCCAGCAGTAACTTCGGAGGGCGGGGGCGAGAAAAACTGTTTTTT.